This TCR beta chain originates from a study of blood T cell repertoires in COVID-19 (dated by TCRdb to the early 2020s). With regard to the full study: Collaborator samples came from the United States, Italy and Spain and covered acute and convalescent phases of COVID-19. The material from the prospective study consisted of cDNA or gDNA derived from T cells, B-cell-depleted T cells, or PBMCs. The dataset comprised deeply sampled blood TCRbeta repertoires from subjects exposed to, actively infected with, or recovered from COVID-19. The repertoires were released in a freely available public database intended as a resource for research on the immune response to SARS-CoV-2. Samples came from the ongoing ImmuneRACE study (first 160 participants) plus 1,254 subjects from 6 global collaborators. The sample metadata nearly always contained a de-identified subject ID, COVID-19 status, age in years and sex. Where available, HLA class I and class II types were taken from metadata supplied by the sample provider and were not determined by assay-based typing. On the study overall, not on this receptor specifically: Clinical and demographic metadata were provided uncurated, with the amount varying by source and participant.

In the case of this clone: Its antigen is still unknown. Base qualities are missing; no much larger clone stands one base away.

TCRbeta CDR3 regions were amplified from genomic DNA using the immunoSEQ Assay, a bias-controlled multiplex PCR. The paper's data handling went like this. The number of nucleated cells in each sample was estimated from the amplification of reference gene primers within the assay. To quantify the absolute abundance of each unique TCRbeta CDR3 rearrangement, sequence reads were collapsed and filtered. For each sample, productive Simpson clonality was calculated as the square root of Simpson's diversity index over productive rearrangements. TCRdb carries this immuneACCESS record with in-frame sequences only. Its versions omit some clonotypes, under half of them owing to an unresolved V gene in the studies checked, with the rest unexplained. For V, J and clone size, that table is used; D and trimming come from the DNA. A total of approximately 300,000 clones appear in this sample, around 91% of them only once. 3.5% to 5% of the sample lies in the top ten.

Participants in the prospective study were aged about 18 to 89 years, lived in under 30 United States geographic areas, and enrolled through a virtual design. In the prospective study, cohorts were assigned on the basis of participant-reported clinical history obtained from a screening survey and a study questionnaire. Each participant in the prospective study had whole blood, serum and a nasopharyngeal or oropharyngeal swab collected by mobile phlebotomists. Additional blood draws and questionnaires over a 2-month period could optionally be provided by prospective study participants. Before DNA extraction, prospective study blood samples were shipped either frozen or at room temperature. Trimming leaves V shorter by 1 base and J shorter by 5 bases, with the junction holding 11 bases beyond the gene matches. As encoded in the germline V gene, CDR1 is KGHDR while CDR2 is SFDVKD. Reading from cysteine to phenylalanine, the CDR3 counts 18 amino acids. CDR3 DNA only is kept here, 54 bases in frame from base 1.

The chain couples TRBV24-1 to TRBJ2-3; TRBD2 matches 10 bases in the middle. The sequence was obtained from a woman between 18 and 29 years old with acute COVID-19. Sequenced sample: PBMCs or T cells enriched from blood (not recorded which). The CDR3 protein sequence reads: CATSDFSPLAGAGDTQYF. The DNA sequence follows: TGTGCCACCAGTGATTTCTCCCCTCTAGCGGGAGCAGGAGATACGCAGTATTTT.